The rows below give T cell receptor beta chains drawn from one sample of a study of blood T cell repertoires in COVID-19. Data came from immunoSEQ multiplex PCR; TCRdb stores just in-frame clones and leaves some out. The sample has around 250,000 clones, roughly 83% seen once. The sequenced sample consisted of peripheral blood. These receptors were taken from a man at least 80 years old with acute or convalescent COVID-19. The CDR3 runs from the conserved cysteine through the conserved F or W. The D gene is left open where the match is weak. Not all rows give a size; the values are once, few, many and, for expanded clones, a class.

v_call	d_call	clone_size	j_call	cdr3_nt	cdr3_aa
TRBV7-9	-	-	TRBJ1-1	TGTGCCAGCAGCTTAGCCGGGGGGAGTCGAGCTTTCTTT	CASSLAGGSRAFF
TRBV5-6	TRBD1	-	TRBJ1-4	TGTGCCAGCTCGGACAGGCAATCAACTAATGAAAAACTGTTTTTT	CASSDRQSTNEKLFF
TRBV28	-	few	TRBJ1-2	TGTGCCACACGAGAAGTTCAACCTTATGGCTACACCTTC	CATREVQPYGYTF
TRBV4-1	-	-	TRBJ2-7	TGCGCCAGCAGCCAAGCTGGGGCGGCCTACGAGCAGTACTTC	CASSQAGAAYEQYF
TRBV2	TRBD2	-	TRBJ2-5	TGTGCCAGCAGGGGAGCGGGGGGGCAAGAGACCCAGTACTTC	CASRGAGGQETQYF
TRBV6-6	-	-	TRBJ1-2	TGTGCCAGCACCCCGGCCATGTGGAGTGTAATTCGTGGCTACACCTTC	CASTPAMWSVIRGYTF
TRBV27	-	-	TRBJ1-1	TGTGCCAGCAGTTCGACGGGATTTAGGATGAACACTGAAGCTTTCTTT	CASSSTGFRMNTEAFF
TRBV10-2	-	-	TRBJ1-2	TGCGCCAGCAGTGACAGGCCAGTAGGGAACAGGGAGTCCTATGGCTACACCTTC	CASSDRPVGNRESYGYTF
TRBV14	-	-	TRBJ1-1	TGTGCCAGCAGCCCCTTGACTGAAGCTTTCTTT	CASSPLTEAFF
TRBV5-1	TRBD1	-	TRBJ2-1	TGCGCCAGCAGCTTTTCGCCGGGACAGGGAGTCGATGAGCAGTTCTTC	CASSFSPGQGVDEQFF
TRBV6-1	TRBD1	few	TRBJ2-5	TGTGCCAGCAGTGAAGTTAGGGGGACAGGGTCGCAAGAGACCCAGTACTTC	CASSEVRGTGSQETQYF
TRBV2	TRBD2	-	TRBJ2-1	TGTGCCAGCAGTGAGGGGCTAGCGGGAGTCAATGAGCAGTTCTTC	CASSEGLAGVNEQFF
TRBV20-1	-	few	TRBJ2-1	TGCAGTGCTAGACCACCGGGGGAGCAGTTCTTC	CSARPPGEQFF
TRBV5-1	-	-	TRBJ1-1	TGCGCCAGCAGCTCCTACGATGCCGGGACTGAAGCTTTCTTT	CASSSYDAGTEAFF
TRBV4-1	-	few	TRBJ2-5	TGCGCCAGCAGCCACTCCCTCCGCAGGGATAAGTCGGAGACCCAGTACTTC	CASSHSLRRDKSETQYF
TRBV29-1	TRBD1	-	TRBJ1-2	TGCAGCGTCCATACAGGGGGCAGTGGCTACACCTTC	CSVHTGGSGYTF
TRBV19	TRBD2	-	TRBJ2-2	TGTGCCAGTAGTGTGGGACTAGCGGGATACATCGGGGAGCTGTTTTTT	CASSVGLAGYIGELFF